The present entry profiles one T cell receptor (beta chain) with its context. Its specificity is unknown. The data were taken from a study of cytomegalovirus exposure and HLA in healthy donors. The overall study: HLA-typed donors were the source of roughly 85 million unique TCRs held in an early data release. Study-level results: Reportedly, HLA-A and HLA-B alleles of most subjects were accurately predicted from TCR beta.

The ends were cut back, 2 bases at V and 2 bases at J, with 6 bases in the middle. CDR1 is KGHSH, CDR2 LQKENI, per germline. The CDR3 is 13 amino acids. The study ran its PCR with 60 Vbeta and 13 Jbeta primers. Clones were sequenced by immunoSEQ multiplex PCR, and TCRdb holds only the in-frame ones, with some missing. In the table there are 140,000 or so clones, about 70% of which are singletons. Donors were ostensibly healthy at sampling, although undocumented immune exposures were probable. This chain links TRBV18 with TRBJ1-2; no clear D. The TCR originated in a woman aged 40 to 49 in good health and CMV-seronegative. What was sequenced was PBMCs. CDR3: CASSPAQNYGYTF. The CDR3 DNA follows: TGTGCCAGCTCACCAGCACAGAACTATGGCTACACCTTC. The full variable domain, its missing parts supplied by reference TRBV18 and TRBJ1-2, is NAGVMQNPRHLVRRRGQEARLRCSPMKGHSHVYWYRQLPEEGLKFMVYLQKENIIDESGMPKERFSAEFPKEGPSILRIQQVVRGDSAAYFCASSPAQNYGYTFGSGTRLTVV.